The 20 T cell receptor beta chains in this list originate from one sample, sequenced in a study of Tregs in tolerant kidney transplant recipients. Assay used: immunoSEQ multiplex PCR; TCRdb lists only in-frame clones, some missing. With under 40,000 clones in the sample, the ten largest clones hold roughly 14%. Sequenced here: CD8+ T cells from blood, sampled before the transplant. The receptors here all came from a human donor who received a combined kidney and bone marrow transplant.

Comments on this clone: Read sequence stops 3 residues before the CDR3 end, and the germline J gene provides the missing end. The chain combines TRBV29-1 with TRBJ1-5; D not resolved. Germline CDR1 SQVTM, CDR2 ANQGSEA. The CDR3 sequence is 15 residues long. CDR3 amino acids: CILPDKDVCNQPQHF. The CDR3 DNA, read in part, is TGCATCTTACCAGACAAAGACGTCTGCAATCAGCCC.

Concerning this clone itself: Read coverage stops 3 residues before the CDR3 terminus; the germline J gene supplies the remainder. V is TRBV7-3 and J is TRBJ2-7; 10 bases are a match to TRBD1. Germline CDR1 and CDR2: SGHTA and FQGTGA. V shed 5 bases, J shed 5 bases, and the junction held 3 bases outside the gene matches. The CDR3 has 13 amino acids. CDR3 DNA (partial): TGTGCCAGCAGCACCGGACAGGGGGACGAG. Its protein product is CASSTGQGDE. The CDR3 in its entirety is CASSTGQGDEQYF.

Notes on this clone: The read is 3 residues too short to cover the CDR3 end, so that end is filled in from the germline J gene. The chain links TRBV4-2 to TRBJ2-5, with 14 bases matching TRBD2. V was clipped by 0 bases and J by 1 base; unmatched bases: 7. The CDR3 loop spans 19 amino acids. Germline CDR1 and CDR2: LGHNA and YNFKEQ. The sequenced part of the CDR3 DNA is TGTGCCAGCAGCCAAGAATATGGGACTAGCGGGAGTGGCCAAGAGACC. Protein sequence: CASSQEYGTSGSGQET. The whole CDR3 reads CASSQEYGTSGSGQETQYF.

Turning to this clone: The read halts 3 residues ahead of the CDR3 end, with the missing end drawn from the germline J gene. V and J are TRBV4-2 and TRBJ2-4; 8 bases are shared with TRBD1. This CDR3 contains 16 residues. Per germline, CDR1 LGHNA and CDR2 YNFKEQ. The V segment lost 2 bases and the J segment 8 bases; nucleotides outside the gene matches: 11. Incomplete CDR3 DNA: TGTGCCAGCAGCCAACTGACAGGGGCAATCCTAGACATT. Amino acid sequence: CASSQLTGAILDI. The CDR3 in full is CASSQLTGAILDIQYF.

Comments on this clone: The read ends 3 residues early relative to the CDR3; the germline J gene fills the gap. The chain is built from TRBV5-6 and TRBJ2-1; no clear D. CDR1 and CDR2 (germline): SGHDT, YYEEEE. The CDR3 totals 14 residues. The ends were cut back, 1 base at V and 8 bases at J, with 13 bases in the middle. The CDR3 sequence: CASSLQGPQDEQFF. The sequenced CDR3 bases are TGTGCCAGCAGCTTGCAAGGTCCCCAAGATGAG.

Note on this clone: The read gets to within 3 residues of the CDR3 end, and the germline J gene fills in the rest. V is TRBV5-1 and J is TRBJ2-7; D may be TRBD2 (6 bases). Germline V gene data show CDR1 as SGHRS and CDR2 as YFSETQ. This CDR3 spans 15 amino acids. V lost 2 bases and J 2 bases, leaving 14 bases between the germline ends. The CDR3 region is CASSFERVKTYEQYF. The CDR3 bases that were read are TGCGCCAGCAGCTTTGAGCGGGTCAAAACCTACGAG.

The CDR3 reads CASVVGVRPEAFF. Incomplete CDR3 DNA: TGTGCCAGCGTTGTCGGGGTAAGGCCTGAA. The chain has TRBV7-9 and TRBJ1-1; D is ambiguous. With the read ending 3 residues before the CDR3 end, the germline J gene is used to fill in that end. V was shortened by 8 bases and J by 6 bases, with 16 bases between the two germline ends. The CDR3 consists of 13 residues. Germline V gene sequence: CDR1 SEHNR, CDR2 FQNEAQ (reference sequence).

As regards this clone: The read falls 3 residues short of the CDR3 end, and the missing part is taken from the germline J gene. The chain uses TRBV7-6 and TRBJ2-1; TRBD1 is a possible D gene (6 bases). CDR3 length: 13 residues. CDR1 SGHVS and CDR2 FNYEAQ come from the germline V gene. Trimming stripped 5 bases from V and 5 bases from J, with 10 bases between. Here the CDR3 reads CASSTGLHNEQFF. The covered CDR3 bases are TGTGCCAGCAGCACAGGGTTGCACAATGAG.

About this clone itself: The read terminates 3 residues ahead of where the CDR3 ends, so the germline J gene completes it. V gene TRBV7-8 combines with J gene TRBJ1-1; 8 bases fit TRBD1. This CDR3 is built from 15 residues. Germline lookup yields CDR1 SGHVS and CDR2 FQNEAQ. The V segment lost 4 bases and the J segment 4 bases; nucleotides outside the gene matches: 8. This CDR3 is CASSYRTGLATEAFF. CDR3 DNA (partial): TGTGCCAGCAGCTATCGGACAGGGTTGGCCACTGAA.

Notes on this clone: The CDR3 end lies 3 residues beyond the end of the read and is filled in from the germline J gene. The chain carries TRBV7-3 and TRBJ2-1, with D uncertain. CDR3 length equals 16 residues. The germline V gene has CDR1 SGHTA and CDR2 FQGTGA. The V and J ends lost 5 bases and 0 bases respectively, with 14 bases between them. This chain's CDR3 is CASSLSAQSSYNEQFF. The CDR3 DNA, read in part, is TGTGCCAGCAGCCTGTCGGCACAGAGCTCCTACAATGAG.

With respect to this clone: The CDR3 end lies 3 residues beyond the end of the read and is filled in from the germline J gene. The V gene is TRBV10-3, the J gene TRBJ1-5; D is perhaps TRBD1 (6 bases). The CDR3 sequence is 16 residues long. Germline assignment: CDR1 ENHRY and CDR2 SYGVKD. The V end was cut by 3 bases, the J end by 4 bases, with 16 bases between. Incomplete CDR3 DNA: TGTGCCATCAGTGATGGTTTAGGGGGTTCGAATCAGCCC. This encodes CAISDGLGGSNQP. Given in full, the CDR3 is CAISDGLGGSNQPQHF.

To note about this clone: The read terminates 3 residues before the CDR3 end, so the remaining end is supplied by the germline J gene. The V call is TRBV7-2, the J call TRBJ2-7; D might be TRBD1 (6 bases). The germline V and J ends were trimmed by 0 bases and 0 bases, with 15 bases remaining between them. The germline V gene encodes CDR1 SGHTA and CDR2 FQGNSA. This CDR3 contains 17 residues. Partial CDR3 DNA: TGTGCCAGCAGCTTAGCCCCGACAGGACTGAGCTCCTACGAG. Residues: CASSLAPTGLSSYE. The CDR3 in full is CASSLAPTGLSSYEQYF.

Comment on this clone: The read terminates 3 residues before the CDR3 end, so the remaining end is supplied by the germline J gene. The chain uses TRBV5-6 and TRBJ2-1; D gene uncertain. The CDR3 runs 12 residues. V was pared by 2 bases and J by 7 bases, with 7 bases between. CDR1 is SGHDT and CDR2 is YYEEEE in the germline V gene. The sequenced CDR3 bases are TGTGCCAGCAGCTTAAATTCGAATGAG. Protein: CASSLNSNE. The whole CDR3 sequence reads CASSLNSNEQFF.

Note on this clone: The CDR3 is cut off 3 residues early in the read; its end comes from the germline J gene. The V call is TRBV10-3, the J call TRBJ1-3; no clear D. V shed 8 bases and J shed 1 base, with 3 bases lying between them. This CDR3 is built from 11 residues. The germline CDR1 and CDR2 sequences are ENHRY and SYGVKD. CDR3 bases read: TGTGCCATCTTATCTGGAAACACC. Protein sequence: CAILSGNT. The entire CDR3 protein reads CAILSGNTIYF.

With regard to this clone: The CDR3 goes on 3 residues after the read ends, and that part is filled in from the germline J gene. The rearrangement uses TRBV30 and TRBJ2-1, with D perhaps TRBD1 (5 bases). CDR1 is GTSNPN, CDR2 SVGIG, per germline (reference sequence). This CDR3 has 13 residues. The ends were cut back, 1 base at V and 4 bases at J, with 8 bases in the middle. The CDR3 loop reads CAWSEQGYNEQFF. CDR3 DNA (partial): TGTGCCTGGAGTGAGCAGGGATACAATGAG. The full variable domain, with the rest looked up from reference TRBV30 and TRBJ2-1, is SQTIHQWPATLVQPVGSPLSLECTVEGTSNPNLYWYRQAAGRGLQLLFYSVGIGQISSEVPQNLSASRPQDRQFILSSKKLLLSDSGFYLCAWSEQGYNEQFFGPGTRLTVL.

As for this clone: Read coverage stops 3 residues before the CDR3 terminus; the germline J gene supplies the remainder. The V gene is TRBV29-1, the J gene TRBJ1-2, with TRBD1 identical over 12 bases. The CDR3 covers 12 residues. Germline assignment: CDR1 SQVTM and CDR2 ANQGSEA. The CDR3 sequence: CSVVGTGGGYTF. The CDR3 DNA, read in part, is TGCAGCGTTGTGGGGACAGGGGGCGGC.

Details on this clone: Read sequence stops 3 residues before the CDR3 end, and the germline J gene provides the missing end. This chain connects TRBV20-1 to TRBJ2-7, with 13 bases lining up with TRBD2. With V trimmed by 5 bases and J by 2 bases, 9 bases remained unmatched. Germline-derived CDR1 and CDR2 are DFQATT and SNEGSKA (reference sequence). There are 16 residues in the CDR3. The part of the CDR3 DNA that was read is TGCAGTGCTGAGTCCCCAACTAGCGGGAGGGCCTACGAG. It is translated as CSAESPTSGRAYE. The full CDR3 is CSAESPTSGRAYEQYF.

CDR3 sequence reads: CASSFGAGAYEQYF. CDR3 DNA, as far as it was read: TGTGCCAGCAGCTTTGGGGCAGGGGCCTACGAG. This chain links TRBV13 with TRBJ2-7; TRBD1 might be the D (6 bases). The read comes to an end 3 residues before the CDR3 does, leaving the germline J gene to fill in the end. The germline CDR1 and CDR2 sequences are PRHDT and FYEKMQ (reference sequence). This CDR3 is 14 amino acids long. The ends were cut back, 3 bases at V and 2 bases at J, with 11 bases in the middle.

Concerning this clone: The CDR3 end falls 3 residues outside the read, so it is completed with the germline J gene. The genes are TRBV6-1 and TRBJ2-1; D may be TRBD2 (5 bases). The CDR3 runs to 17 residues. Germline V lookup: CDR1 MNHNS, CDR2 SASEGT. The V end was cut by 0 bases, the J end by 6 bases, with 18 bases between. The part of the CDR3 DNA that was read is TGTGCCAGCAGTGAAGCTCCGTTCCGGACGGACTTCAATGAG. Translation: CASSEAPFRTDFNE. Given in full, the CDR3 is CASSEAPFRTDFNEQFF.

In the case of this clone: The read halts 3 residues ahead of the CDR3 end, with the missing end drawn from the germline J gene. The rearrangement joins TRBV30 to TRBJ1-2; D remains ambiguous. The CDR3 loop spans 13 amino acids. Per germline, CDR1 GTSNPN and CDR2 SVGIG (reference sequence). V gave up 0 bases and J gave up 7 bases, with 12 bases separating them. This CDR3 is CAWSVDYEGGYTF. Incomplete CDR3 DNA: TGTGCCTGGAGTGTAGATTACGAAGGTGGC.